This entry features one T cell receptor beta chain sequence. No antigen is known for it. Repertoires were generated with immunoSEQ multiplex PCR, while TCRdb's copy carries only in-frame clones and drops some. The sample records roughly 140,000 clones, around 88% being singletons. This sample is part of a study of T cell responses to AZD1222 COVID-19 vaccine. The V gene's germline CDR1 is SGHRS and CDR2 YFSETQ. V was clipped by 4 bases and J by 0 bases, with 16 bases between them. This CDR3 is 16 amino acids long. Study-level results: White British ancestry dominated among donors, who included more females, and clonal diversity was possibly underestimated.

The sequence came from an adult in good health. The J gene is TRBJ1-2, the V gene TRBV5-1, with D unclear. Sample: peripheral blood, taken on day 0 of MenACWY control vaccination. The CDR3 loop reads CASSHADTPPNYGYTF. CDR3 bases: TGCGCCAGCAGCCATGCAGATACCCCCCCTAACTATGGCTACACCTTC.